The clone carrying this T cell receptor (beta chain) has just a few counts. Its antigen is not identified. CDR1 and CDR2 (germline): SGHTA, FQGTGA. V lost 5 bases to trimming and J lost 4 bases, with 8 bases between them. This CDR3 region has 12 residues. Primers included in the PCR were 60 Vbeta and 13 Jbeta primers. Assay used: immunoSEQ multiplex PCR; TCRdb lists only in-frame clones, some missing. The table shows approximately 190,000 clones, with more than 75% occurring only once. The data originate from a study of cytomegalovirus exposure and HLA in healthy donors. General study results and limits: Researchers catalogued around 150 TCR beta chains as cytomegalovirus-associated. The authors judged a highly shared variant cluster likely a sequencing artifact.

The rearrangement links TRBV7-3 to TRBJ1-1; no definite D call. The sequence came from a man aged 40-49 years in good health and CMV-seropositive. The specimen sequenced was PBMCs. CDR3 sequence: CASSKPGTEAFF. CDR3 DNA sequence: TGTGCCAGCAGCAAACCCGGCACTGAAGCTTTCTTT.